Listed here are 5 T cell receptor beta chains from one sample, sequenced in a study of response to subunit inactivated influenza vaccine. TCRdb recomputed calls from the RT-PCR reads with MiXCR, one row per CDR3 protein. Among 650,000 or so distinct CDR3 sequences listed, around 15% were seen once. This specimen was PBMCs from blood, taken about 14 days before vaccination. The receptors were sampled from a man aged 50 or older who received an inactivated influenza vaccine.

V and J are TRBV5-1 and TRBJ2-1, with 10 bases matching TRBD2. The germline V gene encodes CDR1 SGHRS and CDR2 YFSETQ. V shed 4 bases and J 1 base; nucleotides not matched to a gene: 8. The CDR3 is 17 amino acids. The CDR3 is CASSLAKTSGSYNEQFF. The CDR3 DNA follows: TGCGCCAGCAGCCTAGCGAAGACTAGCGGGTCCTACAATGAGCAGTTCTTC.

This clonotype occurred a few times. The rearrangement uses TRBV11-2 and TRBJ1-2; possible D gene TRBD1, 5 bases. There are 13 residues in the CDR3. V was pared by 7 bases and J by 5 bases, with 14 bases between. CDR1 is SGHAT, CDR2 FQNNGV, per germline. CDR3 protein: CASNGRGVYGYTF. The CDR3 DNA is TGTGCCAGCAACGGCCGGGGGGTATATGGCTACACCTTC.

This clonotype was counted a few times. J is TRBJ2-3 and V is TRBV20-1; D possibly corresponds to TRBD1 (5 bases). Trimming took off 4 bases at V and 1 base at J, with 12 bases between the two ends. CDR1 DFQATT and CDR2 SNEGSKA come from the germline V gene (reference sequence). The CDR3 is made up of 14 amino acids. The CDR3 protein is CSATTESGTDTQYF. CDR3 coding DNA: TGCAGTGCTACGACAGAGTCCGGCACAGATACGCAGTATTTT.

This clonotype was observed a few times. The rearrangement uses TRBV12-3 or TRBV12-4 and TRBJ2-4, with D possibly being TRBD1 or TRBD2 (6 bases each). V lost 6 bases and J lost 2, with 14 bases in between. There are 15 residues in the CDR3. This CDR3 reads CASSPEGGTKNIQYF. As DNA, the CDR3 is TGTGCCAGCAGCCCCGAGGGGGGAACCAAAAACATTCAGTACTTC.

This clonotype came up a few times. This chain uses TRBV12-3 or TRBV12-4 with TRBJ2-5, with TRBD2 matching over 14 bases. The CDR3 has 16 residues. With 1 base clipped from V and 6 bases from J, the junction kept 4 bases outside the gene matches. DNA for the CDR3: TGTGCCAGCAGTTTAGGGGGACTAGCGGGAGACCAGACCCAGTACTTC. Protein: CASSLGGLAGDQTQYF.